This T cell receptor (beta chain) was retrieved from a study of metastatic and nonmetastatic thyroid tumors. Source study methods: In papillary thyroid cancer, a distant-metastasis classifier was built using CDR3 differences across clinicopathological groups. TCRdb reanalyzed the PCR reads via MiXCR. These V and J calls derive from TCRdb rather than the authors' analysis. The sample consists of about 49,000 clones, 20% to 25% of them appearing once. CDR3 length: 15 amino acids. From germline, CDR1 is SGHRS and CDR2 YFSETQ. V was clipped by 0 bases and J by 5 bases, with 11 bases between them. There were no patients who had received any treatment before thyroid surgery. Study outcomes and limitations: Reportedly, malignant thyroid tumors had significantly higher TCR beta diversity than benign nodules, in blood and tumor.

This clone was seen ten or more times. Its antigen is still unknown. The TCR was taken from a female donor with papillary thyroid cancer or a benign thyroid nodule (not recorded which). Some clones in this sample may be carry-over from other donors' samples. The sequencing sample was made of blood. V usage is TRBV5-1 and J usage is TRBJ2-2; the D call may be TRBD1 or TRBD2 (5 bases each). CDR3 sequence (DNA): TGCGCCAGCAGCTTGGAGGGACCCCAAACCGGGGAGCTGTTTTTT. This codes for CASSLEGPQTGELFF.